Described below is a single TCR beta chain sequence and its context. The target of this receptor is not known. The input lacks base qualities; no much larger clone sits a single base away. Here V drops 4 bases and J drops 6 bases, and the junction holds 7 bases not matched to any gene. Based on the germline V gene, the CDR1 and CDR2 sequences are SGHDT and YYEEEE. Reading from cysteine to phenylalanine, the CDR3 counts 14 amino acids. The kept DNA is CDR3 alone, 42 bases in frame from the first base. This sample is part of a study of T cell repertoires in breast cancer (dated by TCRdb to the mid-2010s). For the study in its entirety: Tumors, lymph nodes and peripheral blood lymphocytes from breast cancer patients, as well as peripheral blood from healthy control donors, were profiled. Because breast cancer has a low mutational burden and common mutations are rare, the study reasoned that TCRs shared between breast cancer patients would target shared antigens. Controls included nine healthy donors of an age range similar to the patients. On average, approximately 500,000 sequences per sample and about 10 reads per input cell were obtained by sequencing. Tumors and tumor-involved lymph nodes were minced and digested with Liberase and DNase, then filtered through 70-um and 40-um filters. Tumor-free lymph nodes were processed without enzymatic digestion, and Ficoll was used to separate blood samples. The majority of the 21 patient tumors analyzed for shared TCRs were ER+/PR+.

The study at large found these results: Discarding singleton TCRs and sampling only part of each tumor may have missed genuine antitumor clones. Shared TCRs were encoded by various nucleotide sequences, which suggests selection and expansion based on antigen. Sentinel lymph nodes involved by tumor shared about fourfold more TCRs with matched tumor repertoires than tumor-free nodes did (roughly 8% versus 2%). Emulsion RT-PCR was considered qualitative rather than quantitative, because transcript abundance and primer differences skewed the recovery of clones. About 18 TCR pairs were shared across seven or more patient tumors and were rarely found in control blood, which suggests possible tumor specificity. Shared TCRs showed TRBV7 predominance, possibly reflecting tumor recognition or mispriming bias from eight TRBV7 primers.

To analyze paired alpha-beta TCRs of CD8+ T cells, the study used an expanded emulsion RT-PCR method with primers covering all TCR V genes. CD8+ T cells were isolated with a CD8 positive selection kit and were then incubated overnight in roughly 11 IU/mL IL-2 prior to emulsion RT-PCR. The library was obtained by emulsion pairing. Unpaired genes were suppressed in a second nested PCR with blocking oligos, after which Illumina adaptors and barcodes were added in a third nested PCR. Each emulsion RT-PCR master mix contained roughly 4,500-250,000 T cells, with C-region, Stepout and V-region primers. The Micellula Emulsion and Purification Kit was used to make the emulsions, and Qiagen OneStep RT-PCR reagents were used for RT-PCR. Pooled libraries were sequenced with paired-end 2 x 250 reads on an Illumina MiSeq. In the paper's pipeline: In Galaxy, read pairs were joined and then clipped at the engineered overlap into separate alpha and beta files, and any unclipped reads were discarded. Alpha-beta pairs were assigned with CompleteTCR, a MiTCR-based pipeline that links chains sharing read cluster identifiers using an R script. TCR sequences seen only once, which were about 1-3.4%, were removed as potential sequencing errors. TCRdb reran the public reads through fastp at Q25 and MiXCR, keeping productive beta chains. Entries are consolidated by CDR3 protein sequence, retaining the most common genes and DNA. These V and J calls derive from TCRdb rather than the authors' analysis. Counted in this sample were tens of thousands of distinct CDR3 sequences; less than 55% of them appeared once. The top ten clonotypes cover around 59% of the sample.

The sample comprised CD8+ T cells. The rearranged chain carries TRBV5-6 and TRBJ2-7; 10 central bases correspond to TRBD1. The TCR was taken from a pool of human donors with breast cancer or a healthy control (not recorded which). The nucleotides are TGTGCCAGCAGCACCCGGGACAGGGGCCTCGAGCAGTACTTC. This sequence encodes CASSTRDRGLEQYF.